This is a list of T cell receptor beta chains from one sample in a study of T cells in Graves' hyperthyroidism and ophthalmopathy. TCRdb reprocessed the multiplex PCR reads via MiXCR and lists one record per CDR3 protein. The sample includes 550,000 to 800,000 distinct CDR3 sequences, 16% of them seen just once. Sequences were obtained from blood. Receptor source: a man aged 18 to 30 with Graves' hyperthyroidism. The CDR3 runs from the conserved cysteine through the conserved F or W. The D gene is left open where the match is weak. Only part of the rows carry a size: once, few, many, or a class if the clone is expanded.

cdr3_nt | cdr3_aa | d_call | cdr3_length | j_call | v_call | clone_size
TGTGCCAGCAGCTTTGGATCCGGGACAGGGGGGTCTCAGTACTTC | CASSFGSGTGGSQYF | TRBD1 | 15 | TRBJ2-5 | TRBV7-2 | many
TGCAGTGCCTCACCTAGCGGGAGTTCAGATACGCAGTATTTT | CSASPSGSSDTQYF | TRBD2 | 14 | TRBJ2-3 | TRBV20-1 | many
TGTGCCAGCAGGGCAGGGGGTTCGCCGAACACTGAAGCTTTCTTT | CASRAGGSPNTEAFF | TRBD1 | 15 | TRBJ1-1 | TRBV6-1 | few
TGTGCCAGCAGTTCCTACAGGGGTAGTAAATATGGCTACACCTTC | CASSSYRGSKYGYTF | TRBD1 | 15 | TRBJ1-2 | TRBV6-1 | many
TGTGCCAGCAGTTTAGACAGTCTCCCTCCGTATAGGTTGTTCTTC | CASSLDSLPPYRLFF | . | 15 | TRBJ2-1 | TRBV27 | .
TGCGCCAGCAGCTTGGCCTTAGTGACGGGCCCCTACAATGAGCAGTTCTTC | CASSLALVTGPYNEQFF | . | 17 | TRBJ2-1 | TRBV5-1 | many
TGTGCCATCAGCCGGGGGACAGGCGGTAGTTCACCCCTCCACTTT | CAISRGTGGSSPLHF | TRBD1 | 15 | TRBJ1-6 | TRBV10-3 | .
TGCGCCAGCAGCGCCGGACAGGGTGGTGAAGCTTTCTTT | CASSAGQGGEAFF | TRBD1 | 13 | TRBJ1-1 | TRBV5-1 | few
TGTGCCAGCAGTTTAATCCGGGGGCTAGCGGGAGGGCCCCACGAGCAGTACTTC | CASSLIRGLAGGPHEQYF | TRBD2 | 18 | TRBJ2-7 | TRBV28 | .
TGTGCCAGCAGGCCGCGGACAGGGTTCGGAAACACCATATATTTT | CASRPRTGFGNTIYF | TRBD1 | 15 | TRBJ1-3 | TRBV12-3/TRBV12-4 | .
TGCGCCAGCAGTTGGACTAGCGCAACGACAGATACGCAGTATTTT | CASSWTSATTDTQYF | TRBD2 | 15 | TRBJ2-3 | TRBV5-1 | few
TGTGCCAGCAGCCGACAGGGGTTAAAAGAGACCCAGTACTTC | CASSRQGLKETQYF | TRBD1 | 14 | TRBJ2-5 | TRBV7-9 | few
TGCAGCGTTGACCCATACGGGACTCAGGAGCGGGATACGCAGTATTTT | CSVDPYGTQERDTQYF | . | 16 | TRBJ2-3 | TRBV29-1 | .
TGTGCCAGCAGCTTGAAGACTTCAACTAATGAAAAACTGTTTTTT | CASSLKTSTNEKLFF | . | 15 | TRBJ1-4 | TRBV7-8 | few
TGTGCCAGCAGCCTCCTTCAGGCGGATGGCTACACCTTC | CASSLLQADGYTF | . | 13 | TRBJ1-2 | TRBV7-9 | .
TGTGCCAGCAGTCGCCAGGGGGCGAGGAACACTGAAGCTTTCTTT | CASSRQGARNTEAFF | TRBD1 | 15 | TRBJ1-1 | TRBV7-2 | many
TGTGCCACATCCGGGACAGGGGTGGCCGGGGAGCTGTTTTTT | CATSGTGVAGELFF | TRBD1 | 14 | TRBJ2-2 | TRBV11-2 | many
TGCGCCAGCAGCCAACTCGGGGATCAGCCCCAGCATTTT | CASSQLGDQPQHF | . | 13 | TRBJ1-5 | TRBV4-3 | .
TGTGCCAGCACAGGGGGCCGGTACGAGCAGTACTTC | CASTGGRYEQYF | TRBD1 | 12 | TRBJ2-7 | TRBV2 | many
TGTGCCAGCACCCCCGGCACGACTGAGCAGTTCTTC | CASTPGTTEQFF | . | 12 | TRBJ2-1 | TRBV28 | many
TGTGCCAGCTCATCAAACGTTGGGCGGGAGACCCAGTACTTC | CASSSNVGRETQYF | . | 14 | TRBJ2-5 | TRBV18 | many
TGCGCCAGCCGGGAGGGCACTGAAGCTTTCTTT | CASREGTEAFF | . | 11 | TRBJ1-1 | TRBV5-1 | many
TGTGCCACCAGCAGCGGGCAGACGGGGGGCACTGAAGCTTTCTTT | CATSSGQTGGTEAFF | . | 15 | TRBJ1-1 | TRBV15 | few
TGCGCCAGCAGCCACAGGCCCGGGTCGAACACTGAAGCTTTCTTT | CASSHRPGSNTEAFF | . | 15 | TRBJ1-1 | TRBV5-1 | .
TGTGCCAGCACTGGTTCGTACACAGATACGCAGTATTTT | CASTGSYTDTQYF | . | 13 | TRBJ2-3 | TRBV3-1 | few
TGTGCCAGCAGTAAGGACAGGGGGAACACTGAAGCTTTCTTT | CASSKDRGNTEAFF | TRBD1 | 14 | TRBJ1-1 | TRBV2 | many
TGTGCCAGCACCCTAGGAGCGGGAGGTTACGAGCAGTACTTC | CASTLGAGGYEQYF | TRBD2 | 14 | TRBJ2-7 | TRBV28 | many
TGCAGCGCACAGGGCCCGGACGGCACCGGGGAGCTGTTTTTT | CSAQGPDGTGELFF | . | 14 | TRBJ2-2 | TRBV29-1 | many
TGTGCCAGCACCCTCAGCGGGAGCAGGAGCCATGAGCAGTTCTTC | CASTLSGSRSHEQFF | TRBD2 | 15 | TRBJ2-1 | TRBV7-2 | few
TGCGCCAGCAGCCAAGGGGGGGGACGGGCTGAAGCTTTCTTT | CASSQGGGRAEAFF | . | 14 | TRBJ1-1 | TRBV4-1 | many
TGTGCCAGCATCAGGGACACACAAGAGACCCAGTACTTC | CASIRDTQETQYF | . | 13 | TRBJ2-5 | TRBV2 | many